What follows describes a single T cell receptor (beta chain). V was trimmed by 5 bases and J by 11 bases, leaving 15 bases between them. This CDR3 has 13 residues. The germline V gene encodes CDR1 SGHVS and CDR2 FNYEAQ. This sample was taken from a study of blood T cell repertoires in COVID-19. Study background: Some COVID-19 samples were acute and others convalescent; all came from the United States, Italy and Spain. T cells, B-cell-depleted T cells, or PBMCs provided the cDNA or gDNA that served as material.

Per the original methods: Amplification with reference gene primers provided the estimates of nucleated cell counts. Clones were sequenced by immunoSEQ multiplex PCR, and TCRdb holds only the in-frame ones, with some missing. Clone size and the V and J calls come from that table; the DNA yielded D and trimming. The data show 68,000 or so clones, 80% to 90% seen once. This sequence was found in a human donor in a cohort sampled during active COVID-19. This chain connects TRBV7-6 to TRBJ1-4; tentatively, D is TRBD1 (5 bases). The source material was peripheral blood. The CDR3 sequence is CASSQGLHQKLFF. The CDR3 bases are TGTGCCAGCAGCCAGGGACTCCACCAGAAACTGTTTTTT.